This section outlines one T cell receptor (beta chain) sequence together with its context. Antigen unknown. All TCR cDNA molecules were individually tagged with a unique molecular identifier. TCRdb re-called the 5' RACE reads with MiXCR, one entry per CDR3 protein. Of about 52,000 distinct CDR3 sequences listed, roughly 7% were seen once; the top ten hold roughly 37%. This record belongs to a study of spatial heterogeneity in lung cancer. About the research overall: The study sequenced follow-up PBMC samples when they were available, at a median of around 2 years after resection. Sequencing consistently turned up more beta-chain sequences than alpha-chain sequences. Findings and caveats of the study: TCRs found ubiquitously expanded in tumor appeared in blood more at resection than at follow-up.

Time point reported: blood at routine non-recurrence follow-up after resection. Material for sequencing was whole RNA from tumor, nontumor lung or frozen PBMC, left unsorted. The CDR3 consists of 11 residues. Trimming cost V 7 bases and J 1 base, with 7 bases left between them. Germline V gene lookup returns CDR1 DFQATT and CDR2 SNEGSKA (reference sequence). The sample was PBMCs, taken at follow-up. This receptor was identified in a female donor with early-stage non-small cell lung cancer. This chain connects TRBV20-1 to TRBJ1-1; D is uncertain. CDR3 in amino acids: CSVPQNTEAFF. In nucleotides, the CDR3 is TGCAGTGTTCCCCAGAACACTGAAGCTTTCTTT.